Below, 18 T cell receptor beta chains from the same sample are listed, as sequenced in a study of T cells after posttransplantation cyclophosphamide. Here immunoSEQ multiplex PCR was the method, and the copy in TCRdb shows in-frame clones only, minus some. The sample counts over 25,000 clones, none seen once; the ten largest own 2.7%. The sequencing input was PBMCs. The receptors stem from a woman aged 55 to 70 in good health, CMV-negative, and a related stem cell transplant donor.

In its sample, this clone was seen many times. An end of the junction differs from the germline gene, which may be a read error. The chain employs TRBV23-1 and TRBJ1-5; 8 bases match TRBD1. TRBV23-1 is noted as an ORF with a role that remains uncertain. This CDR3 has 16 residues. The CDR3 bases are TGCGCCAGCACTCAACCGGACAGGGTGGGCAATCAGCCCCAGCATTTT. Amino acids: CASTQPDRVGNQPQHF.

This clone was seen at least ten times. V and J are TRBV6-2 or TRBV6-3 and TRBJ2-1, with TRBD2 identical over 10 bases. Germline V gives CDR1 MNHEY, CDR2 SVGEGT. The CDR3 covers 13 residues. J was trimmed by 12 bases and V by 4 bases; bases with no gene match: 6. CDR3 in DNA: TGTGCCAGCAGTTTCCTCGGGACTAGCGCGCAGTTCTTC. Protein sequence: CASSFLGTSAQFF.

This clone came up a few times. This rearrangement joins TRBV9 to TRBJ2-5, with 9 bases aligning to TRBD2. V gave up 4 bases and J gave up 1 base; unmatched junction bases: 8. The CDR3 runs 16 residues. Germline CDR1 reads SGDLS; CDR2 reads YYNGEE. The chain's CDR3 is CASSLWAGGTQETQYF. In DNA, the CDR3 is TGTGCCAGCAGCCTCTGGGCGGGGGGGACCCAAGAGACCCAGTACTTC. The variable domain in full, completed from reference TRBV9 and TRBJ2-5, reads DSGVTQTPKHLITATGQRVTLRCSPRSGDLSVYWYQQSLDQGLQFLIQYYNGEERAKGNILERFSAQQFPDLHSELNLSSLELGDSALYFCASSLWAGGTQETQYFGPGTRLLVL.

This clone was detected ten times or more. J is TRBJ1-6 and V is TRBV28; perhaps TRBD1 as D (5 bases). The CDR3 is made up of 15 amino acids. The germline CDR1 and CDR2 sequences are MDHEN and SYDVKM. V was shortened by 2 bases and J by 7 bases, with 12 bases between the two germline ends. The CDR3 here is CASSLALGLNSPLHF. CDR3 nucleotide sequence: TGTGCCAGCAGTTTAGCTCTGGGGCTCAATTCACCCCTCCACTTT.

This clone was recorded many times. The J gene is TRBJ1-1, the V gene TRBV18; TRBD1 matches 7 bases. Germline lookup yields CDR1 KGHSH and CDR2 LQKENI. The CDR3 consists of 14 residues. V lost 4 bases and J lost 3; bases outside the gene matches: 5. The chain's CDR3 is CASSQAGGDTEAFF. The CDR3 DNA reads as TGTGCCAGCTCACAGGCAGGGGGTGACACTGAAGCTTTCTTT.

This clone showed up many times. The rearrangement links TRBV28 to TRBJ2-7, with 7 bases aligning to TRBD1. Germline-derived CDR1 and CDR2 are MDHEN and SYDVKM. CDR3 length equals 14 residues. The J segment lost 2 bases and the V segment lost 6 bases, leaving 7 bases of the junction unmatched. CDR3 region: CASRETGSAYEQYF. CDR3 bases: TGTGCCAGCAGGGAGACAGGGTCGGCCTACGAGCAGTACTTC.

This clone was seen more than once but under ten times. The chain has TRBV7-2 and TRBJ2-3; 12 positions match TRBD2. The CDR3 is 15 amino acids. Germline loops: CDR1 SGHTA, CDR2 FQGNSA. With V trimmed by 3 bases and J by 7 bases, 5 bases remained unmatched. DNA of the CDR3: TGTGCCAGCAGCTTCACTAGCGGGAGGTCAAATACGCAGTATTTT. Translation: CASSFTSGRSNTQYF.

This clone was seen a few times. The chain employs TRBV20-1 and TRBJ2-3; D gene ambiguous. CDR1 is DFQATT, CDR2 SNEGSKA, per germline (reference sequence). CDR3 length: 11 residues. The germline V and J ends were trimmed by 4 bases and 7 bases, with 9 bases remaining between them. CDR3 coding DNA: TGCAGTGCTACCACAAAAAATACGCAGTATTTT. Translated, it gives CSATTKNTQYF.

DNA of the CDR3: TGTGCCAGCAGTACTAGCGGGACGAGCACAGATACGCAGTATTTT. This codes for CASSTSGTSTDTQYF. The chain is built from TRBV6-5 and TRBJ2-3, with TRBD2 matching over 10 bases. CDR3 length: 15 residues. J lost 0 bases, V lost 5 bases, and 2 bases had no gene match. Looked up from germline, CDR1 is MNHEY and CDR2 is SVGAGI.

This clone was detected ten times or more. J is TRBJ1-6 and V is TRBV12-3 or TRBV12-4; no reliable D call. V was pared by 7 bases and J by 4 bases, with 20 bases between. The length of the CDR3 is 17 residues. The CDR3 region is CASTIKKARGYNSPLHF. The CDR3 region has the DNA TGTGCCAGCACAATAAAAAAGGCAAGAGGTTATAATTCACCCCTCCACTTT.

This clone showed up many times. The gene calls are TRBV7-9 and TRBJ2-5, with 7 bases lining up with TRBD2. This CDR3 contains 13 residues. Germline CDR1 SEHNR, CDR2 FQNEAQ (reference sequence). The junction had 0 bases not matched to a gene; V was cut back by 1 base and J by 4 bases. The CDR3 nucleotides read TGTGCCAGCAGCTTAGGGGGGGGAGAGACCCAGTACTTC. It codes for CASSLGGGETQYF.

Many counts were recorded for this clone. The V and J genes are TRBV15 and TRBJ2-7; TRBD1 agrees at 7 bases. CDR1 is LNHNV and CDR2 is YYDKDF in the germline V gene (reference sequence). V shed 1 base, J shed 2 bases, and the junction held 8 bases outside the gene matches. The CDR3 consists of 16 residues. The CDR3 reads CATSRVSWDSTYEQYF. In nucleotides, the CDR3 is TGTGCCACCAGCAGAGTATCTTGGGACAGCACCTACGAGCAGTACTTC.

This clone was found many times. The chain employs TRBV7-9 and TRBJ1-2; possibly TRBD1 for D (6 bases). The V end lost 1 base, the J end lost 4 bases, and 13 bases lay between the germline ends. The CDR3 is made up of 15 amino acids. The germline V gene has CDR1 SEHNR and CDR2 FQNEAQ (reference sequence). The CDR3 region has the DNA TGTGCCAGCAGCTTAGTCGTAAGGGGGAGCTATGGCTACACCTTC. Encoded protein: CASSLVVRGSYGYTF.

Ten or more counts support this clone. The J gene is TRBJ2-7, the V gene TRBV5-6, with D perhaps TRBD1 (6 bases). CDR1 and CDR2 from the germline V gene are SGHDT and YYEEEE. The CDR3 sequence is 14 residues long. Trimming shortened V by 2 bases and J by 5 bases, and 14 bases separated the two germline ends. CDR3 coding DNA: TGTGCCAGCAGCTTATACCCAGGGGAGCACGAGCAGTACTTC. Protein product: CASSLYPGEHEQYF.

The sample holds many counts of this clone. The gene calls are TRBV5-5 and TRBJ1-1, with D maybe TRBD1 (6 bases). The V end was cut by 2 bases, the J end by 8 bases, with 13 bases between. Germline values: CDR1 SGHKS, CDR2 YYEKEE (reference sequence). The CDR3 length is 13 residues. CDR3 sequence (DNA): TGTGCCAGCAGCTTAGGGGGGGGGCGGGAAGCTTTCTTT. The encoded protein is CASSLGGGREAFF.

Ten or more counts support this clone. The chain is built from TRBV9 and TRBJ2-3, with 10 bases lining up with TRBD1. Germline V gene data show CDR1 as SGDLS and CDR2 as YYNGEE. Trimming cost V 5 bases and J 1 base; bases outside gene matches: 4. The length of the CDR3 is 15 residues. The CDR3 spells CASSSTGGRTDTQYF. The CDR3 region has the DNA TGTGCCAGCAGTTCGACAGGGGGCCGCACAGATACGCAGTATTTT.

In its sample, this clone was seen many times. This sequence joins TRBV2 and TRBJ1-1; D is ambiguous. Germline loops: CDR1 SNHLY, CDR2 FYNNEI. V lost 8 bases and J 1 base, leaving 14 bases between the germline ends. This CDR3 region has 14 residues. The CDR3 protein is CASFKRGENTEAFF. DNA for the CDR3: TGTGCCAGCTTCAAGCGGGGTGAGAACACTGAAGCTTTCTTT.

This clone showed up many times. The chain couples TRBV10-3 to TRBJ2-1; TRBD2 agrees at 14 bases. CDR3 size: 15 residues. V lost 3 bases, J lost 10 bases, and 5 bases stayed unmatched. The germline gives CDR1 ENHRY, CDR2 SYGVKD. The CDR3 here is CAISDGGLAGVEQFF. DNA for the CDR3: TGTGCCATCAGTGATGGGGGACTAGCGGGGGTGGAGCAGTTCTTC.